These T cell receptor beta chains were read from a single sample in a study of T cell repertoires in cytomegalovirus infection. No cognate antigen is known for these TCRs. TCRdb re-called the reads with MiXCR, one entry per CDR3 protein. The repertoire holds about 830,000 distinct CDR3 sequences, 30% to 35% seen once, with around an eighth in the top ten. Material: cultured CD8+ T cells from PBMCs, obtained from culture after CMV antigen stimulation. The source is a human donor in good health (CMV status not recorded). Some clones in this sample may be carry-over from other donors' samples. CDR3s include the opening cysteine and the closing phenylalanine or tryptophan. The D gene is left open where the match is weak. Only some rows state a clone size, as once, few, many or a class for expanded clones.

>many|TRBV7-2|TRBJ1-5|-
TGTGCCAGCAGCTTAGTTTTTGGCCGTCAGCCCCAGCATTTT
CASSLVFGRQPQHF
>few|TRBV6-2/TRBV6-3|TRBJ2-3|TRBD1
TGTGCCAGCAGCCCCTTATCGGGGCAGGGGGCAGATACGCAGTATTTT
CASSPLSGQGADTQYF
>few|TRBV29-1|TRBJ2-1|-
TGCAGCGTTGGACGGACCAATGAGCAGTTCTTC
CSVGRTNEQFF
>once|TRBV6-2/TRBV6-3|TRBJ1-3|-
TGTGCCAGCATGGGGTGGAGTGACAATGGAAACACCATATATTTT
CASMGWSDNGNTIYF
>-|TRBV14|TRBJ1-1|-
TGTGCCAGCAGCCAGGGTCGCTTTGAAGCTTTCTTT
CASSQGRFEAFF
>many|TRBV25-1|TRBJ2-1|TRBD1
TGTGCCAGCTCGATGGGCGACAGGGGTCCCAATGAGCAGTTCTTC
CASSMGDRGPNEQFF
>-|TRBV4-1|TRBJ1-1|-
TGCGCCAGCAGCCAAGCACAGGGTTGGGAAGCTTTCTTT
CASSQAQGWEAFF
>many|TRBV7-8|TRBJ1-3|-
TGTGCCAGCAGCTTAGCTTATTCTGGAAACACCATATATTTT
CASSLAYSGNTIYF
>-|TRBV7-2|TRBJ2-5|-
TGTGTCAGCAGCTTACGTCACGGGTTGGGGGAGACCCAGTACTTC
CVSSLRHGLGETQYF
>few|TRBV19|TRBJ1-2|-
TGTGCCAGTTTCCAGAATAACTATGGCTACACCTTC
CASFQNNYGYTF
>few|TRBV6-5|TRBJ2-1|TRBD1
TGTGCCAGCAGCACTTCGGACAGGTCCTATGAGCAGTTCTTC
CASSTSDRSYEQFF
>few|TRBV6-2/TRBV6-3|TRBJ2-3|TRBD1
TGTGCCAGCAGTTGGGACAGGGAGGGTAGAGATACGCAGTATTTT
CASSWDREGRDTQYF
>few|TRBV2|TRBJ2-1|TRBD2
TGTGCCATTCCGGGGGGGCGGAGGGATGAGCAGTTCTTC
CAIPGGRRDEQFF
>few|TRBV7-3|TRBJ1-2|TRBD1
TGTGCCAGCAGCTCAGGGGGAGTGGTTGGCTACACCTTC
CASSSGGVVGYTF
>few|TRBV10-3|TRBJ2-1|-
TGTGCCATCAGGGTCGGTCCCAATGAGCAGTTCTTC
CAIRVGPNEQFF
>-|TRBV4-1|TRBJ2-3|-
TGCGCCAGCACCCCCGACTCGGGATATTCAGATACGCAGTATTTT
CASTPDSGYSDTQYF
>many|TRBV7-2|TRBJ1-1|TRBD1
TGTGCCAGCAGCCAGGGGGCTATGACTGAAGCTTTCTTT
CASSQGAMTEAFF
>many|TRBV7-6|TRBJ2-1|TRBD2
TGTGCCAGCAGCTCACTCGGGGGAGCGGGGGGACTTGAGCAGTTCTTC
CASSSLGGAGGLEQFF
>-|TRBV7-9|TRBJ2-3|-
TGTGCCAGCAGCCAATCAGCATGGACTAGCACAGATACGCAGTATTTT
CASSQSAWTSTDTQYF
>-|TRBV9|TRBJ1-1|-
TGTGTCAGCAGCGTAGTGAGGGCAGGCCACATGAACACTGAAGCTTTCTTT
CVSSVVRAGHMNTEAFF
>few|TRBV2|TRBJ2-1|-
TGTGCCAGCAGTGAAAACTACAATGAGCAGTTCTTC
CASSENYNEQFF
>many|TRBV7-2|TRBJ1-2|-
TGTGCCAGCAGCCATGGGGGGACGGTGTTATATGGCTACACCTTC
CASSHGGTVLYGYTF
>-|TRBV27|TRBJ1-2|-
TGTGCCAGCAGTAGGGACAAGGGAGTAATATATGGCTACACCTTC
CASSRDKGVIYGYTF
>few|TRBV28|TRBJ2-5|TRBD1
TGTGCCAGCAGTTTCCCGGGACAGGGGGCTTATGAAGAGACCCAGTACTTC
CASSFPGQGAYEETQYF
>-|TRBV6-5|TRBJ2-7|TRBD1
TGTGCCAGCAGAAATACCGGGACAGGGGTCTACGAGCAGTACTTC
CASRNTGTGVYEQYF
>-|TRBV5-4|TRBJ2-3|TRBD2
TGTGCCAGCACCGCTTGGCTAGCGGGGGGGTCGGGGAATACGCAGTATTTT
CASTAWLAGGSGNTQYF
>-|TRBV6-6|TRBJ2-3|TRBD2
TGTGCCAGCAGTTACTTATTGACTAGCGCTTACACAGATACGCAGTATTTT
CASSYLLTSAYTDTQYF
>-|TRBV2|TRBJ2-2|TRBD1
TGTGCCAGCAGTGGTACCGGGACAGCGAACACCGGGGAGCTGTTTTTT
CASSGTGTANTGELFF
>few|TRBV3-1|TRBJ2-4|-
TGTGCCAGCAGCCAAGAGTTTTCTAGAGACATTCAGTACTTC
CASSQEFSRDIQYF
>-|TRBV2|TRBJ2-2|-
TGTGCCAGCAGTGAAAGCCTGAAAGCGAACACCGGGGAGCTGTTTTTT
CASSESLKANTGELFF
>-|TRBV19|TRBJ2-3|-
TGTGCCAGTAGTATGAGAACAAGCCCAGATACGCAGTATTTT
CASSMRTSPDTQYF
>few|TRBV4-3|TRBJ2-3|-
TGCGCCAGCAGCCACACCCCGAGGGGCAGGGTATCTTCAGATACGCAGTATTTT
CASSHTPRGRVSSDTQYF